These T cell receptor beta chains were read from a single sample in a study of blood T cell repertoires in COVID-19. The protocol was immunoSEQ multiplex PCR, while the TCRdb copy is restricted to in-frame clones and leaves out a portion. The repertoire holds roughly 130,000 clones, with about 90% as singletons. Material: peripheral blood. These receptor sequences come from a woman aged 55-70 years with acute or convalescent COVID-19. Each CDR3 is given with its conserved first and last residue. Each record gives: D gene, clone size, V gene, J gene, CDR3 DNA, CDR3 protein. D genes are given only for firm matches. Clone size is not always given. Where it is, it says once, few, many or a class for expanded clones.

>-|-|TRBV19|TRBJ1-2
TGTGCCAGTAGTCTAAACTATGGCTACACCTTC
CASSLNYGYTF
>TRBD2|-|TRBV7-2|TRBJ2-2
TGTGCCAGCAGCTTATTCGGACTAGTAATGGGGCCGAACACCGGGGAGCTGTTTTTT
CASSLFGLVMGPNTGELFF
>-|-|TRBV12-3/TRBV12-4|TRBJ1-2
TGTGCCAGCAGCCTCTCTAACTATGGCTACACCTTC
CASSLSNYGYTF
>-|-|TRBV15|TRBJ1-3
TGTGCCACCAGCAAGTCCACGGACACCATATATTTT
CATSKSTDTIYF
>TRBD2|-|TRBV2|TRBJ2-1
TGTGCCAGCAAACCCGGGACTAGCGGGGACAATGAGCAGTTCTTC
CASKPGTSGDNEQFF
>TRBD2|-|TRBV19|TRBJ2-7
TGTGCCAGTAGTATCGCGGGGGGGTCCTACGAGCAGTACTTC
CASSIAGGSYEQYF
>-|-|TRBV3-1/TRBV3-2|TRBJ1-1
TGTGCCAGCAGCCTCTCCGGGGTGGCTTTCTTT
CASSLSGVAFF
>-|-|TRBV28|TRBJ1-5
TGTGCCAGCACTTACACGAATCAGCCCCAGCATTTT
CASTYTNQPQHF
>-|-|TRBV9|TRBJ2-1
TGTGCCAGCAGCCTGGGTGGGGCTGGGGGGAGCTCCTACAATGAGCAGTTCTTC
CASSLGGAGGSSYNEQFF
>-|-|TRBV6-5|TRBJ1-5
TGTGCCAGCAGTTACGCAGGGGCCAACCAGCCCCAGCATTTT
CASSYAGANQPQHF
>-|-|TRBV5-1|TRBJ1-4
TGCGCCAGCAGCCCGGGGGGTAATACTGGTGAAAAACTGTTTTTT
CASSPGGNTGEKLFF
>TRBD2|few|TRBV5-6|TRBJ2-1
TGTGCCAGCAGCGCACTGAGACCTAGCGGAATTGGTAATGAGCAGTTCTTC
CASSALRPSGIGNEQFF
>TRBD1|once|TRBV5-1|TRBJ1-1
TGCGCCAGCAGCTTCGGGACAGGGGTTATGAACACTGAAGCTTTCTTT
CASSFGTGVMNTEAFF
>TRBD1|-|TRBV24-1|TRBJ2-1
TGTGCCACCAGTGATCGGACAGGGCAATCCTACAATGAGCAGTTCTTC
CATSDRTGQSYNEQFF
>-|-|TRBV28|TRBJ1-2
TGTGCCAGCAGCCCCTGGGGCAGGGCAGGTGGCTACACCTTC
CASSPWGRAGGYTF
>-|-|TRBV9|TRBJ1-4
TGTGCCAGCAGCGTAGGGCAGGGAGGAGAAAAACTGTTTTTT
CASSVGQGGEKLFF
>TRBD1|-|TRBV2|TRBJ1-4
TGTGCCAGCAGTCTCGGGACAGTCGGAGAAAAACTGTTTTTT
CASSLGTVGEKLFF
>-|-|TRBV10-2|TRBJ1-5
TGCGCCAGCAGCGAGGCCGGGAGCAATCAGCCCCAGCATTTT
CASSEAGSNQPQHF
>-|-|TRBV6-1|TRBJ1-2
TGTGCCAGCAGTGAGCTGCCGGGTCCCCCAAACTATGGCTACACCTTC
CASSELPGPPNYGYTF
>TRBD1|-|TRBV2|TRBJ1-1
TGTGCCAGCAAAAGCCGGACAGGGAACACTGAAGCTTTCTTT
CASKSRTGNTEAFF
>-|-|TRBV3-1/TRBV3-2|TRBJ1-2
TGTGCCAGCAGCAGCCGGACACAGATATATGGCTACACCTTC
CASSSRTQIYGYTF
>-|-|TRBV5-4|TRBJ1-5
TGTGCCAGCAGCTCGGGGGGGAACAATCAGCCCCAGCATTTT
CASSSGGNNQPQHF
>TRBD2|many|TRBV5-1|TRBJ2-1
TGCGCCAGCAGCTTGGTATCCAGCGGGAGGCCCAATGAGCAGTTCTTC
CASSLVSSGRPNEQFF
>TRBD1|-|TRBV27|TRBJ1-2
TGTGCCAGCAGTCCAAGGACAGGGAGCGGTTATGGCTACACCTTC
CASSPRTGSGYGYTF
>-|-|TRBV5-1|TRBJ2-3
TGCGCCAGCAGCTTCCAGGGGCGGACAGATACGCAGTATTTT
CASSFQGRTDTQYF
>TRBD2|-|TRBV3-1/TRBV3-2|TRBJ2-1
TGTGCCAGCAGCCACGGGACTAGCGGGAGGGGAGGGAATGAGCAGTTCTTC
CASSHGTSGRGGNEQFF
>-|few|TRBV14|TRBJ2-7
TGTGCCAGCAGCCAAGATCTCGTCAGCTACGAGCAGTACTTC
CASSQDLVSYEQYF
>-|few|TRBV19|TRBJ2-5
TGTGCCAGTTCCAGCGGGTTAGAGACCCAGTACTTC
CASSSGLETQYF
>-|-|TRBV2|TRBJ1-6
TGTGCCAGCAGGATACAGAGCTCCTATAATTCACCCCTCCACTTT
CASRIQSSYNSPLHF